These T cell receptor beta chains were read from a single sample in a study of regulatory T cells. Using immunoSEQ multiplex PCR, the repertoire was profiled, and TCRdb retains in-frame clones only, with some absent. The sample comprises about 17,000 clones, 92% of which are singletons, and roughly 32% rests with the top ten. The specimen was CD8+ T cells sorted from blood. These receptors all come from a person between 18 and 35 years old with CD3G deficiency. CDR3s include the opening cysteine and the closing phenylalanine or tryptophan. The size entry is marked missing in some rows and otherwise reads once, few, many or a size class.

size: NA; V: TRBV4-1; CDR3: CASSQHNTEAFF
size: NA; V: TRBV6-5; CDR3: CASSYSPSGGDNEQFF
size: NA; V: TRBV5-1; CDR3: CASSAQGGYNEQFF
size: NA; V: TRBV5-4; CDR3: CASSLDLGHYEQYF
size: once; V: TRBV5-6; CDR3: CASSLSGEQYF
size: NA; V: TRBV5-1; CDR3: CASSPGLAGEGYEQYF
size: NA; V: TRBV7-9; CDR3: CASSFLPDTQYF
size: NA; V: TRBV30; CDR3: CAWSVGTGGSGELFF
size: NA; V: TRBV6-1; CDR3: CASSEGTVKETQYF
size: NA; V: TRBV4-1; CDR3: CASSQDPGQGNEQYF
size: once; V: TRBV7-8; CDR3: CASSFGLGAQYF
size: NA; V: TRBV7-2; CDR3: CASSRPGTGGLQYF
size: once; V: TRBV27; CDR3: CASRSGGEGSPLHF
size: NA; V: TRBV5-1; CDR3: CASSLRGSPYGYTF
size: NA; V: TRBV28; CDR3: CASSQGLAGGELFF
size: NA; V: TRBV5-6; CDR3: CASSFQTGGLGETQYF
size: NA; V: TRBV2; CDR3: CASSVAIAANNEQFF
size: NA; V: TRBV7-6; CDR3: CASSLEGGYGYTF
size: once; V: TRBV1; CDR3: CASSQDQGLPLSIQYF
size: few; V: TRBV28; CDR3: CASSTRLAPEQFF
size: once; V: TRBV7-9; CDR3: CASSDNPAPEAGELFF
size: NA; V: TRBV5-6; CDR3: CASSYQGPTQNTEAFF
size: NA; V: TRBV29-1; CDR3: CSVEEGAETQYF
size: NA; V: TRBV4-1; CDR3: CASSQVGGGRSFLYEQYF
size: NA; V: TRBV19; CDR3: CASSDGHPPGAGNEQFF
size: NA; V: TRBV7-2; CDR3: CASSQRAGTGRYEQYF
size: NA; V: TRBV19; CDR3: CATGLANYEQYF
size: NA; V: TRBV19; CDR3: CASSISLAHGETQYF
size: NA; V: TRBV9; CDR3: CASSAGSLLPYGYTF
size: NA; V: TRBV4-1; CDR3: CASSQGGDYEEQYF
size: NA; V: TRBV2; CDR3: CASSSGLNTEAFF
size: once; V: TRBV6-1; CDR3: CASSEINGNIQYF
size: NA; V: TRBV5-1; CDR3: CASSYRDRYYEQYF
size: NA; V: TRBV12-5; CDR3: CASGGDEAFF
size: NA; V: TRBV7-9; CDR3: CASSFLSREQYF
size: NA; V: TRBV19; CDR3: CASSIGTRENTEAFF
size: NA; V: TRBV7-9; CDR3: CASSPVQGSRFDEQFF
size: NA; V: TRBV28; CDR3: CASSFGERVETQYF
size: NA; V: TRBV4-1; CDR3: CASSQTQRGSPGEQYF
size: NA; V: TRBV4-1; CDR3: CASSQGLIYEQYF
size: NA; V: TRBV6-1; CDR3: CASSEYVGARYEQYF
size: NA; V: TRBV7-9; CDR3: CASSTGQSPYNEQFF